A single sample is the source of the 10 T cell receptor beta chains below, sequenced in a study of cytotoxic CD8 clonotypes in ibrutinib-treated CLL. Profiled with immunoSEQ multiplex PCR; TCRdb holds only in-frame clones, not every one. The data show about 39,000 clones, with approximately 67% seen just once and about 7.4% held by the top ten. This sample comprised PBMCs, obtained at disease progression, from a patient treated with ibrutinib. These receptors all stem from a human donor with chronic lymphocytic leukemia.

This clone is a singleton in its sample. This sequence joins TRBV9 and TRBJ2-2, with a tentative D call TRBD1 (7 bases). Germline values: CDR1 SGDLS, CDR2 YYNGEE. The CDR3 extends over 18 amino acids. The germline V and J ends were trimmed by 4 bases and 5 bases, with 24 bases remaining between them. CDR3 nucleotides: TGTGCCAGCAGCACGCCGTTGGCGGCAGGGGGGAGTACCGGGGAGCTGTTTTTT. Translated, it gives CASSTPLAAGGSTGELFF.

V usage is TRBV13 and J usage is TRBJ2-3; D perhaps matches TRBD2 (5 bases). This CDR3 has 13 residues. Trimming took off 3 bases at V and 5 bases at J, with 9 bases between the two ends. Germline CDR1 and CDR2: PRHDT and FYEKMQ (reference sequence). The CDR3 DNA reads TGTGCCAGCAGCTTTGATCGGGGAGATACGCAGTATTTT. Protein product: CASSFDRGDTQYF. Variable domain in full (rest from reference TRBV13 and TRBJ2-3): AAGVIQSPRHLIKEKRETATLKCYPIPRHDTVYWYQQGPGQDPQFLISFYEKMQSDKGSIPDRFSAQQFSDYHSELNMSSLELGDSALYFCASSFDRGDTQYFGPGTRLTVL.

The rearrangement links TRBV6-1 to TRBJ2-5; no firm D call. The germline V gene encodes CDR1 MNHNS and CDR2 SASEGT. Trimming removed 1 base at V and 6 bases at J, with 9 bases between. The CDR3 spans 13 residues. For the CDR3, the DNA is TGTGCCAGCAGTGAAGGCGGCCGACAGACCCAGTACTTC. This encodes CASSEGGRQTQYF.

The chain has TRBV10-2 and TRBJ2-4; 11 bases are a match to TRBD2. V gave up 5 bases and J gave up 1 base; unmatched junction bases: 1. The CDR3 runs 15 residues. Germline CDR1 and CDR2: WSHSY and SAAADI. As DNA, the CDR3 is TGCGCCAGCAGTTTAGCGGGAGGGGCCAAAAACATTCAGTACTTC. Amino acid sequence: CASSLAGGAKNIQYF.

This clone was detected a few times. This rearrangement joins TRBV11-3 to TRBJ1-1; perhaps TRBD1 as D (6 bases). This CDR3 has 17 amino acids. The germline V gene has CDR1 SGHNT and CDR2 YENEEA. V lost 3 bases and J 0 bases, leaving 17 bases between the germline ends. DNA for the CDR3: TGTGCCAGCAGCTTTCCAGGGGAGGACAATATGAACACTGAAGCTTTCTTT. This encodes CASSFPGEDNMNTEAFF.

V and J are TRBV6-6 and TRBJ2-7, with TRBD1 identical over 9 bases. Losses at the gene ends were 6 bases for V and 5 bases for J; bases not matched to a gene: 2. Germline V gene data show CDR1 as MNHNY and CDR2 as SVGAGI (reference sequence). The CDR3 contains 12 residues. The CDR3 DNA is TGTGCCAGCAGCGGGACAGGGAACGAGCAGTACTTC. The encoded protein is CASSGTGNEQYF.

The chain links TRBV7-2 to TRBJ2-3; 7 nucleotides match TRBD1. The CDR3 covers 15 residues. Germline values: CDR1 SGHTA, CDR2 FQGNSA. Trimming cost V 4 bases and J 1 base; bases outside gene matches: 5. CDR3: CASSSDRAGTDTQYF. The CDR3 DNA follows: TGTGCCAGCAGCTCCGACAGGGCCGGCACAGATACGCAGTATTTT.

This clone appeared a few times. The genes are TRBV7-9 and TRBJ1-2; D call uncertain. The germline gives CDR1 SEHNR, CDR2 FQNEAQ (reference sequence). The V end lost 5 bases, the J end lost 5 bases, and 18 bases lay between the germline ends. This CDR3 has 15 residues. For the CDR3, the DNA is TGTGCCAGCAGCCTGGACCGGCCCCTGGAGTATGGCTACACCTTC. Encoded protein: CASSLDRPLEYGYTF.

The rearrangement links TRBV4-3 to TRBJ1-3, with a possible D match to TRBD1 (5 bases). Between the trimmed V and J ends, which lost 2 bases and 0 bases, there was a span of 11 bases. The germline gives CDR1 LGHNA, CDR2 YSLEER. The CDR3 runs 16 residues. This CDR3 is CASSQTGRNSGNTIYF. The CDR3 nucleotides are TGCGCCAGCAGCCAAACGGGACGGAACTCTGGAAACACCATATATTTT.

This clone turned up a few times. V and J are TRBV2 and TRBJ1-2, with TRBD1 identical over 7 bases. The length of the CDR3 is 15 residues. Germline CDR1 is SNHLY and CDR2 is FYNNEI. Losses at the gene ends were 8 bases for V and 5 bases for J; bases not matched to a gene: 14. CDR3 coding DNA: TGTGCCAGCTGTTTCGCGCTGACAGGGTCGTATGGCTACACCTTC. Its protein product is CASCFALTGSYGYTF.